The 24 T cell receptor beta chains reported below all come from one sample, sequenced in a study of cytomegalovirus exposure and HLA in healthy donors. Primers for the PCR totalled 60 Vbeta and 13 Jbeta. Assay: immunoSEQ multiplex PCR; the TCRdb copy retains only in-frame clones and omits some. The data hold roughly 120,000 clones, with 80% observed a single time. The material sequenced was PBMCs. All receptors derive from a male donor in good health and CMV-seronegative.

The chain carries TRBV19 and TRBJ1-2, with D uncertain. Looked up from germline, CDR1 is LNHDA and CDR2 is SQIVND (reference sequence). The V end lost 4 bases, the J end lost 4 bases, and 10 bases lay between the germline ends. The CDR3 is 13 residues long. CDR3 nucleotides: TGTGCCAGTAGTAGGGCACGAAGCTATGGCTACACCTTC. It encodes CASSRARSYGYTF.

The chain links TRBV2 to TRBJ1-6, with a tentative D call TRBD1 (6 bases). This CDR3 comprises 15 residues. The germline gives CDR1 SNHLY, CDR2 FYNNEI. The V end was cut by 6 bases, the J end by 6 bases, with 15 bases between. In DNA form, the CDR3 reads TGTGCCAGCAGAGAGAACAGGGCTACTAATTCACCCCTCCACTTT. Translating gives CASRENRATNSPLHF.

This chain joins TRBV21-1 and TRBJ2-5; TRBD1 was called by the table and not checked on the DNA. TRBV21-1 is described as a pseudogene. This CDR3 has 19 residues. The CDR3 nucleotides are TGTGCCAGCAGCAAAGCCTTCGGGACAGGGGGCCGTTACTACGAGACCCAGTACTTC. The encoded protein is CASSKAFGTGGRYYETQYF.

V gene TRBV5-1 combines with J gene TRBJ2-1, with a weak D call TRBD1 (5 bases). In germline, CDR1 is SGHRS, CDR2 YFSETQ. Trimming took off 0 bases at V and 8 bases at J, with 12 bases between the two ends. CDR3 length: 14 amino acids. In nucleotides, the CDR3 is TGCGCCAGCAGCTTGGGGTCAGGGTACGATGAGCAGTTCTTC. Translating gives CASSLGSGYDEQFF. Full variable domain (outside the CDR3, taken from reference TRBV5-1 and TRBJ2-1): KAGVTQTPRYLIKTRGQQVTLSCSPISGHRSVSWYQQTPGQGLQFLFEYFSETQRNKGNFPGRFSGRQFSNSRSEMNVSTLELGDSALYLCASSLGSGYDEQFFGPGTRLTVL.

The chain has TRBV15 and TRBJ2-7; TRBD2 agrees at 11 bases. V shed 0 bases, J shed 2 bases, and the junction held 9 bases outside the gene matches. Per germline, CDR1 LNHNV and CDR2 YYDKDF (reference sequence). The CDR3 sequence is 18 residues long. The CDR3 is CATSRDLTSGSVPYEQYF. CDR3 nucleotides: TGTGCCACCAGCAGAGATCTAACTAGCGGGAGTGTCCCCTACGAGCAGTACTTC.

The sample holds a few counts of this clone. The junction shows a germline mismatch at one end, possibly a read error. J is TRBJ2-4 and V is TRBV4-1; D ambiguous. Germline V gives CDR1 MGHRA, CDR2 YSYEKL. The CDR3 runs 16 residues. Here the CDR3 DNA reads TGCGCCAGCAGCCAAGGTTTCAGTGCCGCCAAAAACAGTCAGTACTTC. This sequence encodes CASSQGFSAAKNSQYF.

This chain links TRBV28 with TRBJ2-7; 8 nucleotides line up with TRBD1. Germline CDR1 and CDR2: MDHEN and SYDVKM. V lost 8 bases, J lost 2 bases, and 8 bases stayed unmatched. The CDR3 has 14 amino acids. CDR3 in DNA: TGTGCCAGCGAGCCGGGACAGGCGACCTACGAGCAGTACTTC. It is translated as CASEPGQATYEQYF.

The chain employs TRBV5-6 and TRBJ2-5; TRBD2 is a possible D gene (6 bases). This CDR3 has 15 residues. Germline CDR1 is SGHDT and CDR2 is YYEEEE. V was clipped by 2 bases and J by 5 bases, with 16 bases between them. The CDR3 loop is CASSLTGVSRETQYF. The CDR3 nucleotides read TGTGCCAGCAGCTTAACGGGGGTCAGTAGGGAGACCCAGTACTTC.

This chain joins TRBV5-1 and TRBJ2-5, with D unresolved. The V gene lost 4 bases and the J gene lost 2 bases, with 9 bases spanning the gap. Looked up from germline, CDR1 is SGHRS and CDR2 is YFSETQ. The CDR3 totals 13 residues. The CDR3 protein is CASSLGIQETQYF. The CDR3 DNA is TGCGCCAGCAGCCTTGGCATTCAAGAGACCCAGTACTTC.

This chain uses TRBV5-6 with TRBJ2-5, with 11 bases matching TRBD1. CDR1 is SGHDT, CDR2 YYEEEE, per germline. V shed 0 bases, J shed 4 bases, and the junction held 5 bases outside the gene matches. This CDR3 is built from 16 residues. CDR3: CASSLVVGQGGETQYF. The DNA for the CDR3 is TGTGCCAGCAGCTTGGTAGTGGGACAGGGGGGAGAGACCCAGTACTTC.

The chain couples TRBV13 to TRBJ1-6; 8 bases agree with TRBD1. CDR3 size: 15 residues. J gave up 7 bases and V 3 bases, and 5 bases lay outside the gene matches. Germline loops: CDR1 PRHDT, CDR2 FYEKMQ (reference sequence). CDR3 residues: CASSLTTGENSPLHF. The CDR3 coding sequence is TGTGCCAGCAGCTTGACGACAGGGGAGAATTCACCCCTCCACTTT.

Details on this clone: Mismatch with germline at one junction end may stem from a read error. J is TRBJ2-5 and V is TRBV5-6, with D unclear. This CDR3 contains 13 residues. Germline CDR1 is SGHDT and CDR2 is YYEEEE. CDR3 loop: CAGSSYMEETQYF. The DNA for the CDR3 is TGTGCCGGCAGCTCTTACATGGAAGAGACCCAGTACTTC.

The chain couples TRBV7-9 to TRBJ2-7; tentatively, D is TRBD1 (6 bases). The CDR3 runs to 14 residues. In germline, CDR1 is SEHNR, CDR2 FQNEAQ (reference sequence). Deletions cut 5 bases from V and 6 bases from J, with 17 bases between. CDR3 protein: CASSENRDTVEQYF. The DNA of the CDR3 is TGTGCCAGCAGCGAAAACAGGGATACCGTCGAGCAGTACTTC.

The rearrangement uses TRBV18 and TRBJ2-5; the D is unclear. The CDR3 has 15 residues. Germline assignment: CDR1 KGHSH and CDR2 LQKENI. The germline V and J ends were trimmed by 2 bases and 2 bases, with 12 bases remaining between them. In DNA form, the CDR3 reads TGTGCCAGCTCACCAGTCAGGCCGGTTCAAGAGACCCAGTACTTC. Protein: CASSPVRPVQETQYF. Full variable domain (missing parts from reference TRBV18 and TRBJ2-5): NAGVMQNPRHLVRRRGQEARLRCSPMKGHSHVYWYRQLPEEGLKFMVYLQKENIIDESGMPKERFSAEFPKEGPSILRIQQVVRGDSAAYFCASSPVRPVQETQYFGPGTRLLVL.

V is TRBV2 and J is TRBJ2-1; the match to TRBD2 covers 13 bases. Germline loops: CDR1 SNHLY, CDR2 FYNNEI. This CDR3 is built from 14 residues. After removal of 6 bases from V and 9 bases from J, the junction contained 5 bases not matched to a gene. The CDR3 here is CASRGTSGIVEQFF. In DNA form, the CDR3 reads TGTGCCAGCAGGGGGACTAGCGGGATAGTTGAGCAGTTCTTC.

The chain joins TRBV29-1 to TRBJ2-1, with D unresolved. CDR1 is SQVTM and CDR2 is ANQGSEA in the germline V gene. V was clipped by 4 bases and J by 2 bases, with 12 bases between them. This CDR3 region has 14 residues. The CDR3 region has the DNA TGCAGCGTTGCGAACAGATCGGCCTACAATGAGCAGTTCTTC. It yields the protein CSVANRSAYNEQFF.

The V gene is TRBV4-1, the J gene TRBJ1-2, with TRBD1 matching 11 bases. V lost 0 bases to trimming and J lost 4 bases; unmatched junction nucleotides: 4. Germline CDR1 MGHRA, CDR2 YSYEKL. This CDR3 is 16 amino acids long. The CDR3 loop is CASSQDGQGAFYGYTF. The CDR3 coding sequence is TGCGCCAGCAGCCAAGATGGACAGGGGGCTTTCTATGGCTACACCTTC.

The chain joins TRBV30 to TRBJ2-5; D is perhaps TRBD2 (6 bases). The V and J ends lost 0 bases and 5 bases respectively, with 7 bases between them. The length of the CDR3 is 12 residues. Germline V lookup: CDR1 GTSNPN, CDR2 SVGIG (reference sequence). Written as DNA, the CDR3 is TGTGCCTGGAGTGTACGGGGGGAGACCCAGTACTTC. Encoded protein: CAWSVRGETQYF.

This chain uses TRBV30 with TRBJ2-3; 7 bases line up with TRBD2. V was pared by 2 bases and J by 5 bases, with 4 bases of the junction left unmatched. Germline V gene data show CDR1 as GTSNPN and CDR2 as SVGIG (reference sequence). The CDR3 is 13 residues long. DNA for the CDR3: TGTGCCTGGAGTATGGGGGGGGGAGATACGCAGTATTTT. Its protein product is CAWSMGGGDTQYF.

On this clone: The same CDR3 also results from other DNA sequences found in this sample. The J gene is TRBJ2-7, the V gene TRBV9; TRBD1 matches at 9 bases. Looked up from germline, CDR1 is SGDLS and CDR2 is YYNGEE. This CDR3 is built from 14 residues. The junction had 2 bases not matched to a gene; V was cut back by 2 bases and J by 2 bases. The chain's CDR3 is CASSVGTGPYEQYF. CDR3 sequence (DNA): TGTGCCAGCAGCGTCGGGACAGGGCCCTACGAGCAGTACTTC.

This chain uses TRBV19 with TRBJ1-5; 9 nucleotides match TRBD1. The CDR3 is 15 amino acids. The J segment lost 0 bases and the V segment lost 3 bases, leaving 0 bases of the junction unmatched. The V gene's germline CDR1 is LNHDA and CDR2 SQIVND (reference sequence). CDR3: CASSMGQGSNQPQHF. CDR3 coding DNA: TGTGCCAGTAGTATGGGACAGGGTAGCAATCAGCCCCAGCATTTT.

V is TRBV19 and J is TRBJ1-2, with D possibly TRBD1 on 5 matching bases. This CDR3 spans 15 amino acids. Trimming took 2 bases from V and 4 from J, leaving 14 bases between them. Germline CDR1 LNHDA, CDR2 SQIVND (reference sequence). In DNA, the CDR3 is TGTGCCAGTAGTATACGGGCCCGGGGGGGCTATGGCTACACCTTC. It yields the protein CASSIRARGGYGYTF. Together with reference TRBV19 and TRBJ1-2, the CDR3 gives the full variable domain: DGGITQSPKYLFRKEGQNVTLSCEQNLNHDAMYWYRQDPGQGLRLIYYSQIVNDFQKGDIAEGYSVSREKKESFPLTVTSAQKNPTAFYLCASSIRARGGYGYTFGSGTRLTVV.

The CDR3 here is CAWSVGAGNTEAFF. In DNA, the CDR3 is TGTGCCTGGAGTGTAGGGGCAGGGAACACTGAAGCTTTCTTT. The rearrangement uses TRBV30 and TRBJ1-1, with D possibly matching TRBD1 (5 bases). Trimming cost V 0 bases and J 1 base, with 9 bases left between them. Germline CDR1 reads GTSNPN; CDR2 reads SVGIG (reference sequence). The CDR3 contains 14 residues.

The chain links TRBV13 to TRBJ2-7; D remains ambiguous. Trimming took 0 bases from V and 2 from J, leaving 5 bases between them. CDR3 size: 13 residues. Germline CDR1 and CDR2: PRHDT and FYEKMQ (reference sequence). The CDR3: CASSLGRAYEQYF. The DNA for the CDR3 is TGTGCCAGCAGCTTAGGCCGGGCCTACGAGCAGTACTTC.